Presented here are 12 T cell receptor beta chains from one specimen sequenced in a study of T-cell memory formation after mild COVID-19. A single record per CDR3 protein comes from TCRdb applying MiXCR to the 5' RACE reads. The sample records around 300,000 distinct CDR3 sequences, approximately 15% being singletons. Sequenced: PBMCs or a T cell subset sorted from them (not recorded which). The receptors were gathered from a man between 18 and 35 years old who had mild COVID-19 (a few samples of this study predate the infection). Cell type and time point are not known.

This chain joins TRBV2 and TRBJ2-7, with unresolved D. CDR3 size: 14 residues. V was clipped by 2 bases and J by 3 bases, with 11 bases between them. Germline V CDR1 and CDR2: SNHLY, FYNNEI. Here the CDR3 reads CASSETGYFYEQYF. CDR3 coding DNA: TGTGCCAGCAGTGAAACGGGCTACTTCTACGAGCAGTACTTC.

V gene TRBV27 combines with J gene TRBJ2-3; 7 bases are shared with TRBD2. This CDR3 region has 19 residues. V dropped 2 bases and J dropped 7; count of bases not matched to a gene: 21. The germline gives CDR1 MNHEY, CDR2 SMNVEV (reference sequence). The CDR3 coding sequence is TGTGCCAGCAGTTTAAGAAGTCGGATAGTGGGCGGGGGTACCCATACGCAGTATTTT. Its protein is CASSLRSRIVGGGTHTQYF.

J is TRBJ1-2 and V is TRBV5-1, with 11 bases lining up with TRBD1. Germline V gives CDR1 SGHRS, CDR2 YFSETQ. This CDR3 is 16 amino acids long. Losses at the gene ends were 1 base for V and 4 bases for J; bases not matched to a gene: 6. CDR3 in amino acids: CASSLTGTGGTYGYTF. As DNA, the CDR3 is TGCGCCAGCAGCTTGACCGGGACAGGGGGGACCTATGGCTACACCTTC.

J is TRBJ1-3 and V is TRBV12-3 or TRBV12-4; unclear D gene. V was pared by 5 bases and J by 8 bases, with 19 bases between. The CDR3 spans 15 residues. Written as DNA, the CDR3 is TGTGCCAGCAGTATCGAGGCCCGGGTTGTGGACACCATATATTTT. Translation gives CASSIEARVVDTIYF.

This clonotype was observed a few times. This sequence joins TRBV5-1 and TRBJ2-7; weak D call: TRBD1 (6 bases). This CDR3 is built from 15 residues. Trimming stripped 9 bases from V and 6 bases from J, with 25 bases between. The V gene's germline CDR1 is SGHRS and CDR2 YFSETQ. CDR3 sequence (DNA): TGCGCCATGACAGGCTCTTCCGGTCTTCTTAGCGAGCAGTACGTC. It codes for CAMTGSSGLLSEQYV.

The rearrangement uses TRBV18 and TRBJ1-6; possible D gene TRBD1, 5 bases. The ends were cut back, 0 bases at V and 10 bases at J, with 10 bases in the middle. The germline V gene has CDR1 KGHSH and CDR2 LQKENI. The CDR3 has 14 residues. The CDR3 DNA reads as TGTGCCAGCTCACCACCGAGGCAGGGCTCACCCCTCCACTTT. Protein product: CASSPPRQGSPLHF.

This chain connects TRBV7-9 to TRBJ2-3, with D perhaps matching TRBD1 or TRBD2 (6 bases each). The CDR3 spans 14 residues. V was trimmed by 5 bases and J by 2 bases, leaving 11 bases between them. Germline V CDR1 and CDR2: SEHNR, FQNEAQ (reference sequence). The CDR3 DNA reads TGTGCCAGCAGCATCCCGGGGGCCACAGATACGCAGTATTTT. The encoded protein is CASSIPGATDTQYF.

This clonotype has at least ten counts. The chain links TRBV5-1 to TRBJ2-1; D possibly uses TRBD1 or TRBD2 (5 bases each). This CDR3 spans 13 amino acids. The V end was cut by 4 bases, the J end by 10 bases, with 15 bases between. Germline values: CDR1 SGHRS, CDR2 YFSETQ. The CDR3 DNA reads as TGCGCCAGCAGCAAGGGACCAAAACGGGAGCAGTTCTTC. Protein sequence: CASSKGPKREQFF.

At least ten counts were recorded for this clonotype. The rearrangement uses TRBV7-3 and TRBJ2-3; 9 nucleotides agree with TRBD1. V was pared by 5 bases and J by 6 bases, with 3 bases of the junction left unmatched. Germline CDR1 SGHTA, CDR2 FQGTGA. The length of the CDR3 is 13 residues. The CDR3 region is CASSIDRGDTQYF. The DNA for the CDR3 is TGTGCCAGCAGCATCGACAGGGGGGATACGCAGTATTTT.

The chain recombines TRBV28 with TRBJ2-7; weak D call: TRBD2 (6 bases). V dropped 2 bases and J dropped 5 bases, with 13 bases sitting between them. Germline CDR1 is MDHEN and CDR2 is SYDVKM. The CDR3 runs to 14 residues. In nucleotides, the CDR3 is TGTGCCAGCAGTTTAAGGCGGGGTAGGAACGAGCAGTACGTC. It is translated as CASSLRRGRNEQYV.

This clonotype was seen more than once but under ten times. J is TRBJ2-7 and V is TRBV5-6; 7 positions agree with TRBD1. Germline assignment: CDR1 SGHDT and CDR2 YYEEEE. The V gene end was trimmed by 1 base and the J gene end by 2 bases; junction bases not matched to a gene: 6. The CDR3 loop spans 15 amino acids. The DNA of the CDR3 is TGTGCCAGCAGCTTGAGACAGGGAGTTGCCTACGAGCAGTACGTC. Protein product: CASSLRQGVAYEQYV.

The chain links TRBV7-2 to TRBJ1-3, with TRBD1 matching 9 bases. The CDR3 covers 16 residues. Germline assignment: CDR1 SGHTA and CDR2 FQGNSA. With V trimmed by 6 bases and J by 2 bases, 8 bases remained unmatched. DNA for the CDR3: TGTGCCAGCAGGTCCGACAGGGGGTTGGCTGGAAACACCATATATTTT. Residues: CASRSDRGLAGNTIYF.